The TCR beta chain under discussion was sequenced for a study of shared T cell receptors in the human thymus. Trimming removed 4 bases at V and 5 bases at J, with 16 bases between. CDR1 SGHNT and CDR2 YYREEE come from the germline V gene (reference sequence). The CDR3 spans 15 residues. This clone was recorded only once. Sequencing was performed with immunoSEQ multiplex PCR; in TCRdb, only in-frame clones are kept and a portion is missing. The data contain roughly 710,000 clones, 80% to 90% of them singletons. In addition, the sample was reused for a study of human thymus T cells. That paper adds: The study used thymus tissue resected during corrective heart surgery. Thymic repertoires of unrelated individuals were reported in related research to overlap highly.

The source material was thymocytes. This chain joins TRBV5-4 and TRBJ1-5; tentatively, D is TRBD1 (5 bases). The receptor comes from a girl under two years old with a congenital heart defect. CDR3 nucleotides: TGTGCCAGCAGCAGAGGTCCAGGGAATCATCAGCCCCAGCATTTT. It encodes CASSRGPGNHQPQHF.